Listed below are T cell receptor beta chains from one sample, sequenced in a study of shared clonotypes between healthy human individuals. TCRdb's copy holds only in-frame clones and misses some; the assay was immunoSEQ multiplex PCR. Of about 2,200,000 clones listed, just over 90% are singletons. Specimen: naive CD8+ T cells from PBMCs. The receptors come from a man younger than 35 in good health. Some clones in this sample may be carry-over from other donors' samples. CDR3s include the opening cysteine and the closing phenylalanine or tryptophan. The D gene is left open where the match is weak. Size is omitted from some rows. Given values are once, few, many or a class for expanded clones.

TRBV7-3,TRBJ2-3,-,TRBD2,CASSLDPRGREVSDTQYF,TGTGCCAGCAGCCTTGATCCCCGCGGGCGGGAGGTCTCAGATACGCAGTATTTT
TRBV19,TRBJ1-5,-,-,CASSIRDTNQPQHF,TGTGCCAGTAGTATCCGGGACACGAATCAGCCCCAGCATTTT
TRBV28,TRBJ1-1,-,-,CASSFDGGGKDTEAFF,TGTGCCAGCAGTTTCGATGGGGGGGGAAAAGACACTGAAGCTTTCTTT
TRBV23-1,TRBJ2-6,-,-,CASSQRGFPRTGANVLTF,TGCGCCAGCAGTCAACGTGGTTTTCCACGGACTGGGGCCAACGTCCTGACTTTC
TRBV10-1,TRBJ1-1,-,-,CASSPAYSRGTEAFF,TGCGCCAGCAGTCCCGCCTATTCCCGTGGCACTGAAGCTTTCTTT
TRBV5-5,TRBJ2-7,few,-,CASSLTGGRHEQYF,TGTGCCAGCAGCTTGACCGGGGGACGCCACGAGCAGTACTTC
TRBV28,TRBJ2-1,-,TRBD2,CASRPTSGPNNEQFF,TGTGCCAGCAGACCAACTAGCGGGCCCAACAATGAGCAGTTCTTC
TRBV27,TRBJ2-2,-,-,CASRDTNTGELFF,TGTGCCAGCAGGGATACGAACACCGGGGAGCTGTTTTTT
TRBV15,TRBJ2-1,-,-,CATSLGASSYNEQFF,TGTGCCACCAGTTTAGGGGCCAGCTCCTACAATGAGCAGTTCTTC
TRBV25-1,TRBJ2-7,-,TRBD1,CASRGPTGARSSYEQYF,TGTGCCAGCAGGGGCCCAACAGGGGCCCGGAGCTCCTACGAGCAGTACTTC
TRBV18,TRBJ2-5,-,TRBD1,CASSPQDRVERETQYF,TGTGCCAGCTCACCACAAGACAGGGTGGAAAGAGAGACCCAGTACTTC
TRBV4-1,TRBJ2-5,-,TRBD1,CASSPRTGPETQYF,TGCGCCAGCAGCCCAAGGACAGGGCCAGAGACCCAGTACTTC
TRBV4-2,TRBJ2-1,few,-,CASSQDLLSNEQFF,TGTGCCAGCAGCCAAGATCTACTTAGCAATGAGCAGTTCTTC
TRBV6-5,TRBJ1-3,-,-,CASSWREGLNTIYF,TGTGCCAGCAGTTGGCGGGAAGGGCTAAACACCATATATTTT
TRBV30,TRBJ2-3,-,TRBD2,CAWSVGTSLTDTQYF,TGTGCCTGGAGTGTAGGGACTAGCTTAACAGATACGCAGTATTTT
TRBV29-1,TRBJ1-1,-,-,CSVEGGEGRAFF,TGCAGCGTTGAAGGGGGAGAGGGAAGAGCTTTCTTT
TRBV25-1,TRBJ2-3,-,-,CASSEEGVFSTDTQYF,TGTGCCAGCAGTGAGGAAGGGGTCTTCAGCACAGATACGCAGTATTTT
TRBV28,TRBJ1-1,-,TRBD1,CASRLRDRRNTEAFF,TGTGCCAGCAGACTACGGGACAGAAGGAACACTGAAGCTTTCTTT
TRBV4-1,TRBJ1-2,-,TRBD1,CASSPSGTGGNYGYTF,TGCGCCAGCAGCCCCAGTGGGACAGGGGGCAACTATGGCTACACCTTC
TRBV27,TRBJ2-7,-,TRBD2,CASSLQFGYYSGGYEQYF,TGTGCCAGCAGTTTACAGTTCGGGTACTACTCGGGGGGCTACGAGCAGTACTTC
TRBV28,TRBJ1-1,-,TRBD1,CASSLTGVTEAFF,TGTGCCAGCAGCCTAACAGGGGTCACTGAAGCTTTCTTT
TRBV28,TRBJ1-1,-,-,CASSFNRVSEAFF,TGTGCCAGCAGTTTTAACAGGGTCTCTGAAGCTTTCTTT
TRBV7-9,TRBJ2-3,-,TRBD2,CASSWGTSGHTDTQYF,TGTGCCAGCAGCTGGGGGACTAGCGGGCACACAGATACGCAGTATTTT
TRBV19,TRBJ1-2,-,-,CASSIGLRDGYTF,TGTGCCAGTAGTATCGGTCTCCGGGACGGCTACACCTTC
TRBV7-9,TRBJ2-1,-,-,CASSRLEGASGHNEQFF,TGTGCCAGCAGCCGGTTGGAGGGGGCTAGCGGACACAATGAGCAGTTCTTC
TRBV6-5,TRBJ2-5,-,TRBD1,CASTETGGSETQYF,TGTGCCAGCACCGAAACAGGGGGCTCCGAGACCCAGTACTTC
TRBV5-6,TRBJ2-2,-,TRBD2,CASSLGLAVNTGELFF,TGTGCCAGCAGCTTGGGTCTAGCGGTGAACACCGGGGAGCTGTTTTTT
TRBV12-5,TRBJ2-5,-,-,CASQEGGETQYF,TGTGCTAGTCAGGAGGGCGGAGAGACCCAGTACTTC
TRBV27,TRBJ2-1,-,-,CASGPQGEFF,TGTGCCAGCGGACCACAGGGCGAGTTCTTC
TRBV11-3,TRBJ2-1,-,-,CASSSNYREQFF,TGTGCCAGCAGCTCCAACTACAGGGAGCAGTTCTTC
TRBV9,TRBJ2-7,-,TRBD2,CASSPSGTSYEQYF,TGTGCCAGCAGCCCTAGCGGGACGTCCTACGAGCAGTACTTC
TRBV28,TRBJ2-7,-,TRBD1,CASRPTGSYEQYF,TGTGCCAGTCGACCGACAGGGTCCTACGAGCAGTACTTC
TRBV19,TRBJ2-7,-,-,CASSIRSEQYF,TGTGCCAGTAGTATTCGGAGCGAGCAGTACTTC
TRBV9,TRBJ2-3,-,-,CASSDRQASTDTQYF,TGTGCCAGCAGCGACCGACAGGCCTCCACAGATACGCAGTATTTT
TRBV7-2,TRBJ2-5,-,-,CASSQGGWSQETQYF,TGTGCCAGCAGCCAGGGGGGGTGGTCCCAAGAGACCCAGTACTTC
TRBV4-3,TRBJ2-1,-,-,CASSQDPRGALGNEQFF,TGCGCCAGCAGCCAAGATCCCCGGGGAGCGTTGGGCAATGAGCAGTTCTTC
TRBV15,TRBJ2-7,-,-,CATSRDRLGVAYEQYF,TGTGCCACCAGCAGAGATCGATTGGGTGTCGCCTACGAGCAGTACTTC
TRBV6-6,TRBJ2-1,once,TRBD2,CASSYSGLAGDNEQFF,TGTGCCAGCAGTTACTCGGGACTAGCGGGAGATAATGAGCAGTTCTTC
TRBV21-1,TRBJ2-3,-,-,CASSKPPTKREGVPDTQYF,TGTGCCAGCAGCAAACCCCCTACTAAGCGGGAGGGAGTGCCAGATACGCAGTATTTT
TRBV7-8,TRBJ2-7,-,-,CASSLVHESYEQYF,TGTGCCAGCAGCTTAGTTCATGAGTCGTACGAGCAGTACTTC
TRBV27,TRBJ1-5,-,-,CASSLGGEGQPQHF,TGTGCCAGCAGTTTGGGAGGGGAGGGTCAGCCCCAGCATTTT
TRBV6-1,TRBJ2-1,-,TRBD1,CASSPWTGRDNEQFF,TGTGCCAGCAGTCCCTGGACAGGGAGAGACAATGAGCAGTTCTTC
TRBV7-9,TRBJ2-3,-,TRBD1,CASSRTGGMTDTQYF,TGTGCCAGCAGCCGGACAGGGGGGATGACAGATACGCAGTATTTT
TRBV7-9,TRBJ2-1,-,-,CASSLRGQYHNEQFF,TGTGCCAGCAGCTTAAGGGGTCAGTACCATAATGAGCAGTTCTTC
TRBV18,TRBJ1-1,-,TRBD1,CASSPDREYNPNTEAFF,TGTGCCAGCTCACCAGACAGGGAATACAACCCGAACACTGAAGCTTTCTTT
TRBV28,TRBJ2-7,-,-,CASRQKGYEQYF,TGTGCCAGCAGACAGAAGGGGTACGAGCAGTACTTC
TRBV7-9,TRBJ2-1,few,-,CASSLVGDNEQFF,TGTGCCAGCAGCTTAGTGGGAGACAATGAGCAGTTCTTC
TRBV5-6,TRBJ2-7,-,-,CASSVGLSYEQYF,TGTGCCAGCAGCGTGGGACTTTCCTACGAGCAGTACTTC
TRBV6-6,TRBJ1-2,-,TRBD1,CASSYTRQGLPYGYTF,TGTGCCAGCAGTTACACCCGACAGGGGTTACCCTATGGCTACACCTTC
TRBV23-1,TRBJ1-3,-,TRBD1,CASSQSSGTGVFCGNTIYF,TGCGCCAGCAGTCAATCGTCCGGGACAGGGGTATTTTGTGGAAACACCATATATTTT
TRBV27,TRBJ2-7,-,-,CASSPRRGNDEQYF,TGTGCCAGCAGCCCCAGGAGAGGGAACGACGAGCAGTACTTC
TRBV2,TRBJ2-4,-,TRBD2,CASSVSGSLENIQYF,TGTGCCAGCAGTGTTAGCGGGAGCCTCGAAAACATTCAGTACTTC
TRBV6-6,TRBJ1-2,-,-,CASSYTGTGFGYTF,TGTGCCAGCAGTTACACCGGGACCGGTTTTGGCTACACCTTC
TRBV27,TRBJ2-2,-,TRBD1,CASSSLTGVNTGELFF,TGTGCCAGCAGTTCCTTGACAGGGGTTAACACCGGGGAGCTGTTTTTT
TRBV19,TRBJ1-1,once,-,CAVRPAFTEAFF,TGTGCCGTCCGACCAGCCTTCACTGAAGCTTTCTTT
TRBV28,TRBJ2-5,-,-,CASSLDPGVETQYF,TGTGCCAGCAGTTTAGACCCCGGTGTGGAGACCCAGTACTTC
TRBV27,TRBJ2-1,-,TRBD1,CASSLDRGHYNEQFF,TGTGCCAGCAGCCTCGACAGGGGGCACTACAATGAGCAGTTCTTC